The TCR beta chain under discussion was sequenced for a study of blood T cell repertoires in COVID-19 (dated by TCRdb to about 2020). Background on the whole study: Samples from collaborators originated in the United States, Italy and Spain and spanned both the acute and convalescent phases of COVID-19. Where available, HLA class I and class II types were taken from metadata supplied by the sample provider and were not determined by assay-based typing. The material from the prospective study consisted of cDNA or gDNA derived from T cells, B-cell-depleted T cells, or PBMCs. A de-identified subject ID, COVID-19 status, age in years and sex were almost always included in the sample metadata. Samples came from the ongoing ImmuneRACE study (first 160 participants) plus 1,254 subjects from 6 global collaborators. A freely available public database, intended as a resource for researchers studying the immune response to SARS-CoV-2, is where the repertoires were released. Subjects who had been exposed to COVID-19, were actively infected with it, or had recovered from it provided the deeply sampled blood TCRbeta repertoires that made up the dataset.

TCRbeta CDR3 regions were amplified from genomic DNA using the immunoSEQ Assay, a bias-controlled multiplex PCR. Concerning the study's data processing: Within the assay, amplification of reference gene primers was used to estimate how many nucleated cells each sample contained. To quantify the absolute abundance of each unique TCRbeta CDR3 rearrangement, sequence reads were collapsed and filtered. Productive Simpson clonality was computed per sample as the square root of Simpson's diversity index over productive rearrangements. The immuneACCESS repertoire file appears here via TCRdb, limited to in-frame rearrangements. These files lack a portion of the clones; in checked studies, under half of the deficit traces to unresolved V genes, and the cause of the others is not known. D and trimming were read from the DNA, whereas the V and J calls and clone size are those reported in that table. The sample table records approximately 440,000 clones; around 90% of these occur just once. The top ten constitute 0.6% to 0.7% of the sample.

A note on this clone: It lacks a known antigen. The sample holds no much larger clone one base away, and base qualities are not on file.

The CDR3 starts with the cysteine, ends with the phenylalanine, and has 14 residues. Kept here is only the CDR3 DNA, which spans 42 bases and is read in frame from base 1. CDR1 and CDR2 are read off the germline V gene (reference sequence) as SGHKS and YYEKEE. The V end gives up 6 bases and the J end 5 bases, leaving 10 bases in the junction not matched to a gene. What the work shows at the level of the full study, not this receptor alone: The amount of clinical and demographic metadata varied by source and participant and was provided uncurated.

Enrolling through a virtual design, the prospective study's participants ranged in age from roughly 18 to 95 years and lived across roughly 23 United States geographic areas. In the prospective study, cohorts were assigned on the basis of participant-reported clinical history obtained from a screening survey and a study questionnaire. Recovered participants in ImmuneRACE Cohort 3 were defined as having two consecutive negative NP/OP PCR tests, clearance from a healthcare professional, or resolution of symptoms. Each participant in the prospective study had whole blood, serum and a nasopharyngeal or oropharyngeal swab collected by mobile phlebotomists. Participants in the prospective study had the option to provide additional blood draws and questionnaires over a roughly 2-month period. Blood samples from the prospective study were shipped frozen or at room temperature prior to DNA extraction.

The sequence derives from a man aged 18 to 29 who had recovered from COVID-19. Input material: PBMCs or T cells enriched from blood (not recorded which). The sequence joins TRBV5-5 to TRBJ1-1; 7 junctional bases match TRBD1. The DNA sequence is TGTGCCAGCAACAGGGGAGGTTCTCGGACTGAAGCTTTCTTT. It is translated as CASNRGGSRTEAFF.